Listed below are T cell receptor beta chains from one sample, sequenced in a study of identical twins. Each CDR3 protein is one row after TCRdb ran MiXCR on the 5' RACE reads. The sample comprises hundreds of thousands of distinct CDR3 sequences, roughly 8% of which are singletons, and approximately 0.96% rests with the top ten. These records were also assigned to another study, of yellow fever vaccine responses in identical twins.

The source material was PBMCs. The receptors here all came from a young woman in good health. Each CDR3 is given with its conserved first and last residue. A D gene is named only where the DNA matches it firmly. Where a row states a size, it is once, few, many or the class of an expanded clone; other rows omit it.

D	length	size	V	J	CDR3	DNA
.	16	.	TRBV5-1	TRBJ2-1	CASSRTAVGGINEQFF	TGCGCCAGCAGCCGTACCGCGGTAGGGGGAATCAATGAGCAGTTCTTC
.	11	few	TRBV20-1	TRBJ2-1	CSAKDYNEQFF	TGCAGTGCTAAGGACTACAATGAGCAGTTCTTC
.	14	.	TRBV20-1	TRBJ2-1	CSVRKSSSYNEQFF	TGCAGTGTCCGGAAGAGTAGCTCCTACAATGAGCAGTTCTTC
TRBD1	14	few	TRBV24-1	TRBJ2-7	CASGTGGLTSEQYF	TGTGCCTCGGGGACAGGGGGCCTCACTTCCGAGCAGTACTTC
TRBD2	16	many	TRBV5-5	TRBJ2-7	CASSPRQSSGLYEQYF	TGTGCCAGCAGCCCGCGACAGTCTAGCGGACTCTACGAGCAGTACTTC
.	15	.	TRBV7-2	TRBJ1-2	CASSPDGGQDYGYTF	TGTGCCAGCAGCCCAGATGGGGGGCAGGACTATGGCTACACCTTC
.	17	.	TRBV6-2/TRBV6-3	TRBJ1-5	CASSYSLRVPPGQPQHF	TGTGCCAGCAGTTACTCGCTCAGGGTCCCACCGGGGCAGCCCCAGCATTTT
TRBD2	17	.	TRBV28	TRBJ2-2	CASSTRSGRANTGELFF	TGTGCCAGCAGTACTCGTAGCGGGAGAGCGAACACCGGGGAGCTGTTTTTT
.	16	many	TRBV6-5	TRBJ2-3	CASSNYRAQNTDTQYF	TGTGCCAGCAGTAACTACCGGGCCCAGAACACAGATACGCAGTATTTT
.	13	.	TRBV2	TRBJ2-7	CASSEQGTYEQYF	TGTGCCAGCAGTGAACAGGGGACCTACGAGCAGTACTTC
.	15	many	TRBV4-1	TRBJ2-7	CASSQEAVKGYEQYF	TGCGCCAGCAGCCAAGAGGCAGTCAAGGGGTACGAGCAGTACTTC
TRBD1	13	.	TRBV28	TRBJ1-2	CASSLTGEGGYTF	TGTGCCAGCAGTTTGACAGGGGAGGGTGGCTACACCTTC
.	13	.	TRBV15	TRBJ2-3	CATSKKLSDTQYF	TGTGCCACCAGCAAGAAGCTTTCAGATACGCAGTATTTT
.	16	.	TRBV5-6	TRBJ2-6	CASSLVMASGANVLTF	TGTGCCAGCAGCTTGGTAATGGCATCGGGGGCCAACGTCCTGACTTTC
TRBD1	15	.	TRBV4-3	TRBJ2-1	CASSHADRVFNEQFF	TGCGCCAGCAGCCACGCGGACAGGGTGTTCAATGAGCAGTTCTTC
.	11	.	TRBV19	TRBJ2-1	CASRTGTLQFF	TGTGCCAGTAGGACCGGGACCCTGCAGTTCTTC
TRBD2	15	few	TRBV30	TRBJ2-1	CAWRRTSGGTNEQFF	TGTGCCTGGAGAAGAACTAGCGGGGGTACAAATGAGCAGTTCTTC
.	15	few	TRBV5-1	TRBJ2-7	CASSEKTGLRDEQYF	TGCGCCAGCAGCGAGAAAACGGGGCTGAGGGACGAGCAGTACTTC
TRBD1	17	.	TRBV3-1	TRBJ2-1	CATSQDPSGTGNNEQFF	TGTGCCACCAGCCAAGATCCATCTGGGACAGGGAACAATGAGCAGTTCTTC
TRBD2	16	few	TRBV7-9	TRBJ2-5	CASSPWTSGGPGTQYF	TGTGCCAGCAGCCCATGGACTAGCGGGGGACCCGGGACCCAGTACTTC
.	15	few	TRBV7-2	TRBJ1-5	CASSQDGVSNQPQHF	TGTGCCAGCAGCCAAGACGGGGTGAGCAATCAGCCCCAGCATTTT
.	14	few	TRBV6-1	TRBJ2-4	CASKEDAAKNIQYF	TGTGCCAGCAAGGAGGATGCGGCCAAAAACATTCAGTACTTC
.	17	few	TRBV6-5	TRBJ1-1	CASSYYGRKVMNTEAFF	TGTGCCAGCAGTTACTACGGCAGAAAGGTTATGAACACTGAAGCTTTCTTT
.	14	many	TRBV10-3	TRBJ2-5	CAISRSPPSETQYF	TGTGCCATCAGTCGGTCCCCGCCCAGCGAGACCCAGTACTTC
TRBD2	15	.	TRBV7-8	TRBJ2-5	CASQRLAGVQETQYF	TGTGCCAGTCAGCGTCTAGCGGGAGTGCAAGAGACCCAGTACTTC
.	10	.	TRBV12-3/TRBV12-4	TRBJ2-3	CASSLEAQYF	TGTGCCAGCAGTTTAGAGGCGCAGTATTTT
TRBD1	14	.	TRBV12-3/TRBV12-4	TRBJ2-1	CASSGTGEGWEQFF	TGTGCCAGCAGTGGGACAGGGGAGGGGTGGGAGCAGTTCTTC
TRBD2	17	.	TRBV18	TRBJ2-7	CASSPSGLAGGSYEQYF	TGTGCCAGCTCACCATCGGGACTAGCGGGAGGCTCCTACGAGCAGTACTTC
.	13	few	TRBV10-3	TRBJ2-3	CAIMNGETDTQYF	TGTGCCATCATGAACGGCGAAACAGATACGCAGTATTTT
TRBD2	18	few	TRBV3-1	TRBJ2-2	CASSSPLPGLAGTGELFF	TGTGCCAGCAGTAGCCCCCTACCGGGACTAGCAGGGACCGGGGAGCTGTTTTTT
TRBD1	15	many	TRBV20-1	TRBJ2-7	CSARDWGTGTYEQYF	TGCAGTGCTAGAGATTGGGGGACAGGGACCTACGAGCAGTACTTC
.	12	.	TRBV5-4	TRBJ1-4	CASSPGQSQLVF	TGTGCCAGCAGCCCCGGGCAGAGTCAACTGGTTTTT
.	17	few	TRBV6-2/TRBV6-3	TRBJ2-2	CASSYHRVPPNTGELFF	TGTGCCAGCAGTTACCACAGGGTACCCCCGAACACCGGGGAGCTGTTTTTT
.	15	many	TRBV12-3/TRBV12-4	TRBJ1-5	CASSNMGLYNQPQHF	TGTGCCAGCAGCAATATGGGGCTATACAATCAGCCCCAGCATTTT
TRBD2	17	few	TRBV12-3/TRBV12-4	TRBJ2-5	CASRCEVASGERETQYF	TGTGCCAGCAGGTGTGAGGTGGCTAGCGGGGAACGCGAGACCCAGTACTTC
.	17	few	TRBV21-1	TRBJ2-7	CASSKDVRRNNRWEQYF	TGTGCCAGCAGCAAAGACGTCCGCAGGAATAATCGTTGGGAGCAGTACTTC
.	13	few	TRBV29-1	TRBJ2-1	CSGWAGQFNEQFF	TGCAGCGGGTGGGCGGGGCAGTTCAATGAGCAGTTCTTC
TRBD2	13	few	TRBV6-6	TRBJ2-5	CASQRDFGETQYF	TGTGCCAGCCAGCGGGATTTTGGAGAGACCCAGTACTTC
.	13	many	TRBV6-4	TRBJ2-2	CASSVTNTGELFF	TGTGCCAGCAGTGTGACGAACACCGGGGAGCTGTTTTTT
.	12	.	TRBV27	TRBJ2-1	CARPTGSRQQFF	TGTGCCAGACCCACCGGGTCCCGACAGCAGTTCTTC
TRBD2	16	few	TRBV7-7	TRBJ2-1	CASSFPGLANYNEQFF	TGTGCTAGCAGCTTCCCGGGACTAGCGAACTACAATGAGCAGTTCTTC
.	13	few	TRBV29-1	TRBJ2-3	CSVDRGATDTQYF	TGCAGCGTTGACAGAGGAGCCACAGATACGCAGTATTTT
TRBD2	11	.	TRBV10-3	TRBJ2-7	CATGLAGVSAF	TGTGCCACTGGACTAGCGGGAGTTAGCGCGTTC
.	14	.	TRBV5-1	TRBJ2-7	CASSLGREAGEQYF	TGCGCCAGCAGCTTGGGCAGGGAGGCAGGCGAGCAGTACTTC
.	14	.	TRBV3-1	TRBJ2-7	CASSQGTDWIVKTF	TGTGCCAGCAGCCAAGGGACAGATTGGATAGTGAAAACCTTC
.	15	many	TRBV7-9	TRBJ1-1	CASSLEIGMNTEAFF	TGTGCCAGCAGCTTAGAGATAGGGATGAACACTGAAGCTTTCTTT
.	15	many	TRBV20-1	TRBJ2-7	CSASPPQKISYEQYF	TGCAGTGCTAGCCCCCCACAGAAAATTTCCTACGAGCAGTACTTC
TRBD2	19	few	TRBV7-7	TRBJ2-1	CASSLGGLAGSRSYNEQFF	TGTGCTAGCAGCTTAGGAGGACTAGCGGGGTCTAGATCCTACAATGAGCAGTTCTTC
.	14	once	TRBV15	TRBJ2-6	CATSNRAGANVLTF	TGTGCCACCAGCAACAGGGCTGGGGCCAACGTCCTGACTTTC
.	14	.	TRBV5-1	TRBJ2-3	CASSFEDLSDTQYF	TGCGCCAGCAGCTTTGAAGACCTTTCAGATACGCAGTATTTT
.	16	many	TRBV5-6	TRBJ2-3	CASSLAVRSSTDTQYF	TGTGCCAGCAGCTTGGCCGTGCGGTCTAGCACAGATACGCAGTATTTT
TRBD1	16	.	TRBV3-1	TRBJ2-3	CASSQGGTGGTDTQYF	TGTGCCAGCAGCCAAGGGGGGACAGGGGGCACAGATACGCAGTATTTT
.	10	many	TRBV29-1	TRBJ2-1	CSVDRDEQFF	TGCAGCGTTGACAGGGATGAGCAGTTCTTC
.	15	few	TRBV20-1	TRBJ2-1	CSASILENISLEQFF	TGCAGTGCTAGTATTTTGGAGAATATATCCCTTGAGCAGTTCTTC
.	13	few	TRBV12-3/TRBV12-4	TRBJ2-7	CASSYSLRHEQYF	TGTGCCAGCAGTTACTCACTGCGCCACGAGCAGTACTTC